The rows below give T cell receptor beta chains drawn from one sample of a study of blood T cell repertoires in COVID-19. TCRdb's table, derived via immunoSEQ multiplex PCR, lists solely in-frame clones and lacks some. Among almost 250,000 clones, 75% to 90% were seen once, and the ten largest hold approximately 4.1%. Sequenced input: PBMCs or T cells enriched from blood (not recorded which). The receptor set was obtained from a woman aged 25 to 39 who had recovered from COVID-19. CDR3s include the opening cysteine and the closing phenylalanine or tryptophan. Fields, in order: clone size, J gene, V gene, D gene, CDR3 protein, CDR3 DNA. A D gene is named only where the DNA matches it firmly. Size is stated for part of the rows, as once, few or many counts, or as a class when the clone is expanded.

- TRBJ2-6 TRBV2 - CASSVFGGTGANVLTF TGTGCCAGCAGTGTGTTTGGGGGGACTGGGGCCAACGTCCTGACTTTC
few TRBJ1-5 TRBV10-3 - CAISENQGLNQPQHF TGTGCCATCAGTGAAAACCAGGGGCTCAATCAGCCCCAGCATTTT
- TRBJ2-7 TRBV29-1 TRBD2 CSVDLAETYEQYF TGCAGCGTTGATCTAGCGGAGACCTACGAGCAGTACTTC
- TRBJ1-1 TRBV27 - CASSLGGGPGVTEAFF TGTGCCAGCAGTTTAGGGGGGGGCCCTGGAGTCACTGAAGCTTTCTTT
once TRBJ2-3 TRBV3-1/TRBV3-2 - CASSPSNTDTQYF TGTGCCAGCAGCCCCTCTAACACAGATACGCAGTATTTT
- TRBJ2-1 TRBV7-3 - CASSPMGASNEQFF TGTGCCAGCAGCCCCATGGGGGCTAGTAATGAGCAGTTCTTC
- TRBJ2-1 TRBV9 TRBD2 CASSAGLAPYNEQFF TGTGCCAGCAGCGCAGGACTAGCGCCCTACAATGAGCAGTTCTTC
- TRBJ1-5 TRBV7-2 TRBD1 CASSPTGAWGNQPQHF TGTGCCAGCAGCCCTACAGGGGCGTGGGGCAATCAGCCCCAGCATTTT
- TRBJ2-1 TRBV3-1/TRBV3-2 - CASSQEWGVGSSYNEQFF TGTGCCAGCAGCCAAGAATGGGGGGTGGGGAGCTCCTACAATGAGCAGTTCTTC
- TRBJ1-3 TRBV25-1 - CASSESGRVGNTIYF TGTGCCAGCAGTGAATCGGGTCGGGTCGGAAACACCATATATTTT
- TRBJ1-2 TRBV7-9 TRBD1 CASRGPRDSFSYGYTF TGTGCCAGCAGAGGACCCCGGGACAGTTTTTCTTATGGCTACACCTTC
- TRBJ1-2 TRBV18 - CASSPDSSYGYTF TGTGCCAGCTCACCGGACAGTTCTTATGGCTACACCTTC
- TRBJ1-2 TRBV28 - CASSLDRTNYGYTF TGTGCCAGCAGTTTGGACAGAACCAACTATGGCTACACCTTC
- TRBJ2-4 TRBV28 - CASSRRGFGYKNIQYF TGTGCCAGCAGCCGACGGGGATTTGGTTACAAAAACATTCAGTACTTC
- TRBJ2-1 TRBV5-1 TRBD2 CASSQYSSGSRDEQFF TGCGCCAGCAGCCAGTATTCTAGCGGGAGTAGGGATGAGCAGTTCTTC
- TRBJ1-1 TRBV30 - CACSLGGTEAFF TGTGCCTGCTCCCTGGGGGGCACTGAAGCTTTCTTT
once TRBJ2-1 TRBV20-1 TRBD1 CSARRGPFF TGCAGTGCTAGGAGGGGGCCGTTCTTC